The TCR beta chain described here comes from a study of T cell responses to AZD1222 COVID-19 vaccine. V lost 1 base, J lost 3 bases, and 13 bases stayed unmatched. The CDR3 is made up of 18 amino acids. Germline CDR1 is LGHNA and CDR2 is YSLEER. Clones were read by immunoSEQ multiplex PCR, and TCRdb kept only the in-frame ones, dropping some. Seen here are some 200,000 clones, about nine tenths observed once, and the top ten hold around 3%. The receptor comes from an adult who received the AZD1222 COVID-19 vaccine. Sample: peripheral blood, taken 28 days after the second AZD1222 dose. V and J are TRBV4-3 and TRBJ2-7; 9 bases are shared with TRBD1. CDR3 protein: CASSQASPFGTGSYEQYF. The CDR3 region has the DNA TGCGCCAGCAGCCAAGCAAGCCCTTTCGGGACAGGGAGCTACGAGCAGTACTTC.